One T cell receptor (beta chain) is described in this entry. This clonotype was observed many times. The specificity of this receptor is unknown. The input lacks base qualities; no much larger clone sits a single base away. The sample originates from a study of beta chain bispecific antibodies for T cell cancers (dated by TCRdb to the early 2020s). In the study overall: T cells from healthy donors were cocultured with T cell leukemia lines in the presence of bispecific antibodies, after which the depletion of each TRBV family was measured by TRBV sequencing of the surviving cells. On the cell surface, TRBV12 (TRBV12-3) was expressed by Jurkat cells, whereas TRBV5-5 was expressed by HPB-ALL cells.

Libraries incorporated unique molecular identifier barcodes, which were used to quantify clonotypes. Qiagen AllPrep DNA/RNA Micro kits were used to isolate total RNA, and an Agilent TapeStation was used to check RNA quality. TCR beta libraries were constructed by 5' RACE, in which cDNA synthesis was followed by two PCR steps with TCR beta constant-region gene-specific primers. Sequencing of the TCR beta libraries was done on an Illumina MiSeq platform. The authors processed their data as follows. MIGEC, MiXCR and VDJtools were used for read processing. Clonotype frequency was calculated as the fraction of unique molecular identifiers assigned to a given clonotype among all unique molecular identifiers in the sample. Any TRBV gene that IMGT lists as a pseudogene or open reading frame, and is therefore nonfunctional, such as TRBV1, TRBV12-1 and TRBV21, was left out. In TCRdb, the public reads were trimmed at Q25 with fastp and aligned with MiXCR, with productive beta chains retained. Here each entry gathers all rows of one CDR3 protein and keeps the most common genes and DNA. For this entry, the V and J calls and clone size follow TCRdb and not the study's own pipeline. The table for this sample lists tens of thousands of distinct CDR3 sequences; just over 2% of them were counted only once. The top ten clones comprise 4.5% to 6.5% of the sample.

CDR1 SGHDN and CDR2 FVKESK are derived from the germline V gene. From its cysteine to its phenylalanine, the CDR3 spans 15 amino acids. Only the CDR3 part of the read is kept: 45 bases, read in frame from the first base. Trimming takes 4 bases from V and 0 bases from J, and the germline ends sit 11 bases apart. This sample's treatment or condition label indicates: alpha-V12: anti-TRBV12 scFv linked to anti-CD3 scFv. For approximately three days, T cells were expanded from blood mononuclear cells using either the anti-CD3 antibody OKT3 or CD3/CD28 Dynabeads. The anti-TRBV12 bispecific sample came from a coculture of Jurkat leukemia cells with normal T cells, compared against an anti-CD19 bispecific control coculture. The culture conditions for expanded T cells were RPMI 1640 plus 10% fetal bovine serum, recombinant human IL-2 (about 100 IU/ml) and IL-7 (around 4.8 ng/ml). Each coculture mixed some 5 x 10^4 target cells and some 5 x 10^4 normal T cells with bispecific antibody in approximately 100 ul and was incubated at 37 degrees C for 15 to 20 hours. Every bispecific antibody was made of two single-chain variable fragments, expressed in a single-chain diabody format carrying a His tag. Effector T cells came from healthy human donors; peripheral blood mononuclear cells were isolated from leukapheresis samples by Ficoll density gradient centrifugation.

Overall results and qualifications from the work: Cross-reactivity of the anti-TRBV5-5 antibody with TRBV5-6 was attributed to high sequence similarity between the two genes. Relative to anti-CD19, the TRBV12-3 share of total TRBV signal was reduced by 98.9% after anti-TRBV12 exposure, whereas a nonsignificant over 30% decrease was observed for TRBV12-4. Each sequenced sample mixed leukemia cell line cells with normal T cells, and most targeted TRBV signal came from the leukemia cells rather than normal T cells. Apart from the targeted and closely related genes, all other TRBV family members appeared to be unaffected by the TRBV-directed bispecific antibodies.

This sample comprised healthy donor T cells cultured with leukemia cells, obtained from a culture containing a bispecific antibody targeting TCR Vbeta12. This TCR derives from a human donor in good health. Some clones in this sample may be carry-over from other donors' samples. This chain joins TRBV14 to TRBJ2-3, with the D gene not confidently named. At the DNA level, the sequence is TGTGCCAGCAGCCGCAGGTCCTCTAGCACAGATACGCAGTATTTT. The encoded protein is CASSRRSSSTDTQYF.